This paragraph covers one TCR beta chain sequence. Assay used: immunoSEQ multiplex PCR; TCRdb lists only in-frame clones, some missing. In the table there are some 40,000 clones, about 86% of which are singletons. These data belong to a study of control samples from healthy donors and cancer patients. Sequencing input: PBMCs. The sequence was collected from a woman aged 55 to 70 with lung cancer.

In nucleotides, the CDR3 is TGCGCCAGCAGCTTCCTGGGACAGCTCACGGGGTCACCCCTCCACTTT. This encodes CASSFLGQLTGSPLHF. The rearrangement links TRBV5-1 to TRBJ1-6; 7 bases map to TRBD1. Per germline, CDR1 SGHRS and CDR2 YFSETQ. CDR3 length: 16 amino acids. The trim removed 2 bases at V and 10 bases at J, leaving 12 bases unmatched. Based on the CDR3 plus reference TRBV5-1 and TRBJ1-6, the full variable domain is KAGVTQTPRYLIKTRGQQVTLSCSPISGHRSVSWYQQTPGQGLQFLFEYFSETQRNKGNFPGRFSGRQFSNSRSEMNVSTLELGDSALYLCASSFLGQLTGSPLHFGNGTRLTVT.